This TCR beta chain was retrieved from a study of T cells of healthy individuals. One entry per CDR3 protein, called by TCRdb with MiXCR from the 5' RACE reads. The sample holds 60,000 to 70,000 distinct CDR3 sequences, roughly 17% seen once. This clonotype has just a few counts. The germline V gene encodes CDR1 SGHRS and CDR2 YFSETQ. The CDR3 loop spans 14 amino acids. Trimming removed 5 bases at V and 2 bases at J, with 14 bases between. The chain recombines TRBV5-1 with TRBJ2-7, with D hard to call. The clonotype was recovered from a human donor in good health. CDR3 bases: TGCGCCAGCAGTCGGCAGACACTGGCCTACGAGCAGTACTTC. As protein: CASSRQTLAYEQYF.